Sequencing of this TCR beta chain was carried out in a study of cytomegalovirus exposure and HLA in healthy donors. Study context: Most donors, 81% of more than 300 genotyped, fell in the Caucasian-associated ancestry cluster.

This clone was counted only a few times. This PCR relied on a set of 60 Vbeta primers and 13 Jbeta primers. Produced via immunoSEQ multiplex PCR; TCRdb's table is partial and in-frame only. This table holds some 200,000 clones, 9.5% found once. Sequenced: PBMCs. The origin of this receptor is a woman in her 30s in good health and CMV-seropositive.

The CDR3 sequence: CASSLRRVTDTQYF. The CDR3 region has the DNA TGTGCCAGCAGCTTAAGGAGGGTCACAGATACGCAGTATTTT. V and J are TRBV13 and TRBJ2-3; TRBD2 might be the D (6 bases). V was clipped by 2 bases and J by 2 bases, with 8 bases between them. Germline V gives CDR1 PRHDT, CDR2 FYEKMQ (reference sequence). The CDR3 has 14 amino acids.